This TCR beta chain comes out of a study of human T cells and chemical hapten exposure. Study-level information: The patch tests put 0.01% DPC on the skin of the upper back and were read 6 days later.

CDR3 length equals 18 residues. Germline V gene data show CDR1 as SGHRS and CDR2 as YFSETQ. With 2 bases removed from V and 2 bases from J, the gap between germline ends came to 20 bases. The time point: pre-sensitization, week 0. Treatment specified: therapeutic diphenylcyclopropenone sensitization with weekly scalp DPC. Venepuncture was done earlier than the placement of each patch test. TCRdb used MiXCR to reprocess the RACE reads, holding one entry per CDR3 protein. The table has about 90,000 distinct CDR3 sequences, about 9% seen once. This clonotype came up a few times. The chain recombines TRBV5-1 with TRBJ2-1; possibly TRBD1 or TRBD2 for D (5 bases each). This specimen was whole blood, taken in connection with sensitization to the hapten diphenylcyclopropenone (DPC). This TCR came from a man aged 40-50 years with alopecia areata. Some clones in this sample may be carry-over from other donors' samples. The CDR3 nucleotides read TGCGCCAGCAGCTTTAAGGGGAGCGATAGGTCCACCTACAATGAGCAGTTCTTC. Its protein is CASSFKGSDRSTYNEQFF.